This T cell receptor (beta chain) was sequenced for a study of blood T cell repertoires in COVID-19. Germline CDR1 and CDR2: MNHEY and SVGEGT. V was pared by 0 bases and J by 1 base, with 9 bases between. This CDR3 comprises 15 residues. Produced via immunoSEQ multiplex PCR; TCRdb's table is partial and in-frame only. The table lists about 160,000 clones, roughly 91% of them singletons, with 3.5% to 5% in the top ten. The sequence derives from a woman between 50 and 59 years old with acute or convalescent COVID-19. This chain joins TRBV6-2 or TRBV6-3 and TRBJ1-1; D not certain. Sequenced: peripheral blood. Here the CDR3 reads CASSYSNMKNTEAFF. CDR3 in DNA: TGTGCCAGCAGTTACTCGAACATGAAGAACACTGAAGCTTTCTTT.